These 32 T cell receptor beta chains originate from one sample sequenced in a study of regulatory dendritic cells for organ transplantation (TCRdb year 2017). Sorted T cell subsets were CFSE-labeled and co-cultured for around five days with allogeneic regulatory or mature dendritic cells at a 1:10 DC:T ratio. Library preparation was by the immunoSEQ multiplex PCR assay. As stored in TCRdb, this immuneACCESS dataset retains in-frame rearrangements with V and J assigned. A fraction of the clones does not appear; measured against another copy, unresolved V genes explain less than half of the discrepancy, and the remainder lacks a known reason. This sample holds some 9,600 clones; 75% to 90% were observed only once. Of the sample, about 2.5% falls within the top ten clones. What these receptors recognize is not known. Sequenced material: memory CD4+ T cells from blood cultured with dendritic cells. This specimen's cell subset or site label, per the study, means: CD45RO+ memory T cells. Receptor source: a human donor in good health.

The V and J genes are TRBV19 and TRBJ2-7; TRBD2 might be the D (5 bases). This CDR3 has 15 residues. V was trimmed by 4 bases and J by 7 bases, leaving 20 bases between them. The V gene's germline CDR1 is LNHDA and CDR2 SQIVND (reference sequence). The CDR3 DNA reads TGTGCCAGTAGTACACGGGCCCTCTCCCCGGGAGAGCAGTACTTC. Encoded protein: CASSTRALSPGEQYF.

This chain uses TRBV15 with TRBJ2-7; the match to TRBD1 covers 7 bases. The V gene end was trimmed by 1 base and the J gene end by 1 base; junction bases not matched to a gene: 7. CDR1 and CDR2 from the germline V gene are LNHNV and YYDKDF (reference sequence). This CDR3 is built from 16 residues. The CDR3 here is CATSRGPGTASYEQYF. Here the CDR3 DNA reads TGTGCCACCAGCAGAGGCCCCGGGACAGCGTCCTACGAGCAGTACTTC.

The gene calls are TRBV7-9 and TRBJ1-5, with TRBD1 as a possible D gene (6 bases). Germline V CDR1 and CDR2: SEHNR, FQNEAQ (reference sequence). The CDR3 totals 16 residues. The V end lost 1 base, the J end lost 9 bases, and 19 bases lay between the germline ends. The CDR3 DNA is TGTGCCAGCAGCTTAGGGGGGACACCCCAACCGGGGCCCCAGCATTTT. Translating it yields CASSLGGTPQPGPQHF. The whole variable domain, filled in from reference TRBV7-9 and TRBJ1-5, reads DTGVSQNPRHKITKRGQNVTFRCDPISEHNRLYWYRQTLGQGPEFLTYFQNEAQLEKSRLLSDRFSAERPKGSFSTLEIQRTEQGDSAMYLCASSLGGTPQPGPQHFGDGTRLSIL.

This clone was picked up a small number of times. The V and J genes are TRBV30 and TRBJ2-1, with 9 bases lining up with TRBD2. This CDR3 has 14 residues. Germline-derived CDR1 and CDR2 are GTSNPN and SVGIG (reference sequence). After removal of 0 bases from V and 9 bases from J, the junction contained 6 bases not matched to a gene. The CDR3 loop is CAWSVLAGSGEQFF. The CDR3 bases are TGTGCCTGGAGTGTTCTAGCGGGGTCAGGTGAGCAGTTCTTC. The full variable domain, in which reference TRBV30 and TRBJ2-1 provide the parts outside the CDR3, is SQTIHQWPATLVQPVGSPLSLECTVEGTSNPNLYWYRQAAGRGLQLLFYSVGIGQISSEVPQNLSASRPQDRQFILSSKKLLLSDSGFYLCAWSVLAGSGEQFFGPGTRLTVL.

As regards this clone: At one end the junction does not follow the germline gene, possibly because of a read error. The rearrangement uses TRBV28 and TRBJ1-2; no definite D call. The CDR3 loop spans 11 amino acids. Germline-derived CDR1 and CDR2 are MDHEN and SYDVKM. CDR3: CASRSGVRLHF. The CDR3 nucleotides are TGTGCCAGCAGGAGCGGTGTTCGGCTCCACTTC.

This clone was seen a single time. This rearrangement joins TRBV5-8 to TRBJ1-2; the D is unclear. The CDR3 loop spans 15 amino acids. Trimming cost V 4 bases and J 6 bases, with 19 bases left between them. The germline V gene has CDR1 SGHTS and CDR2 YDEGEE. The CDR3 reads CASSTDHSTVNGYTF. The CDR3 nucleotides are TGTGCCAGCAGCACAGATCATAGTACGGTGAATGGCTACACCTTC.

V and J are TRBV30 and TRBJ2-2; 9 nucleotides match TRBD1. The trim removed 5 bases at V and 4 bases at J, leaving 8 bases unmatched. The CDR3 is made up of 15 amino acids. Germline values: CDR1 GTSNPN, CDR2 SVGIG (reference sequence). The CDR3 DNA reads as TGTGCCTGGGGTACAGGGGGCGTAGGCACCGGGGAGCTGTTTTTT. Amino acid sequence: CAWGTGGVGTGELFF.

The chain carries TRBV2 and TRBJ1-3; no firm D call. This CDR3 spans 14 amino acids. Trimming took 4 bases from V and 0 from J, leaving 7 bases between them. Germline V lookup: CDR1 SNHLY, CDR2 FYNNEI. CDR3 nucleotides: TGTGCCAGCAGTGCGGTGAGCTCTGGAAACACCATATATTTT. Its translation is CASSAVSSGNTIYF.

There are a few counts of this clone. This chain joins TRBV19 and TRBJ1-5, with D maybe TRBD1 (5 bases). Trimming shortened V by 3 bases and J by 9 bases, and 12 bases separated the two germline ends. CDR1 and CDR2 from the germline V gene are LNHDA and SQIVND (reference sequence). The CDR3 runs to 13 residues. The CDR3 region has the DNA TGTGCCAGTAGTATTTCCCCGGGGGGGCCCCAGCATTTT. Translated: CASSISPGGPQHF.

The chain joins TRBV28 to TRBJ2-6; D is possibly TRBD1 (6 bases). The germline V gene has CDR1 MDHEN and CDR2 SYDVKM. V lost 7 bases, J lost 0 bases, and 10 bases lay in between. The CDR3 extends over 15 amino acids. This chain's CDR3 is CASNRGISGANVLTF. The CDR3 DNA is TGTGCCAGCAATAGGGGGATCTCTGGGGCCAACGTCCTGACTTTC.

There are a few counts of this clone. This chain joins TRBV28 and TRBJ2-2; 10 nucleotides align to TRBD1. The CDR3 extends over 16 amino acids. The ends lost 4 bases at V and 3 bases at J; junction bases unmatched: 5. Germline CDR1 and CDR2: MDHEN and SYDVKM. CDR3 amino acids: CASSSPGTGDTGELFF. In nucleotides, the CDR3 is TGTGCCAGCAGTTCTCCCGGGACAGGGGACACCGGGGAGCTGTTTTTT.

A single count supports this clone. The rearrangement joins TRBV28 to TRBJ2-5, with TRBD2 as a possible D gene (5 bases). The CDR3 is 13 amino acids. Trimming took 2 bases from V and 5 from J, leaving 9 bases between them. Germline loops: CDR1 MDHEN, CDR2 SYDVKM. The DNA of the CDR3 is TGTGCCAGCAGTTTAGCGGAGGCGGAGACCCAGTACTTC. Translation: CASSLAEAETQYF. The variable domain in full, with the rest retrieved from reference TRBV28 and TRBJ2-5, is DVKVTQSSRYLVKRTGEKVFLECVQDMDHENMFWYRQDPGLGLRLIYFSYDVKMKEKGDIPEGYSVSREKKERFSLILESASTNQTSMYLCASSLAEAETQYFGPGTRLLVL.

As for this clone: Other DNA sequences from this sample encode an identical CDR3 as well. The V gene is TRBV14, the J gene TRBJ2-7; unclear D gene. The germline V gene has CDR1 SGHDN and CDR2 FVKESK. The germline V and J ends were trimmed by 1 base and 4 bases, with 5 bases remaining between them. The CDR3 consists of 12 residues. In DNA, the CDR3 is TGTGCCAGCAGCCAAGCTTCGTACGAGCAGTACTTC. It is translated as CASSQASYEQYF.

J is TRBJ2-1 and V is TRBV15, with 9 bases lining up with TRBD2. CDR1 and CDR2 from the germline V gene are LNHNV and YYDKDF (reference sequence). This CDR3 region has 20 residues. The V segment lost 0 bases and the J segment 3 bases; nucleotides outside the gene matches: 15. The CDR3 sequence: CATSRDSFIGGTSYYNEQFF. The CDR3 region has the DNA TGTGCCACCAGCAGAGATTCCTTTATAGGGGGGACTAGCTACTACAATGAGCAGTTCTTC. Variable domain in full (rest from reference TRBV15 and TRBJ2-1): DAMVIQNPRYQVTQFGKPVTLSCSQTLNHNVMYWYQQKSSQAPKLLFHYYDKDFNNEADTPDNFQSRRPNTSFCFLDIRSPGLGDTAMYLCATSRDSFIGGTSYYNEQFFGPGTRLTVL.

This chain connects TRBV29-1 to TRBJ2-5; the D is unclear. Germline V gene sequence: CDR1 SQVTM, CDR2 ANQGSEA. With 2 bases removed from V and 4 bases from J, the gap between germline ends came to 5 bases. The CDR3 runs 11 residues. Here the CDR3 DNA reads TGCAGCGTTGAATTGTCAGAGACCCAGTACTTC. Protein: CSVELSETQYF.

The J gene is TRBJ2-1, the V gene TRBV19, with D tentatively TRBD1 or TRBD2 (5 bases each). The CDR3 length is 15 residues. CDR1 is LNHDA and CDR2 is SQIVND in the germline V gene (reference sequence). Trimming removed 4 bases from V and 4 bases from J, with 14 bases in between. CDR3 DNA sequence: TGTGCCAGTAGTACGGGACCTGGGGCGTACAATGAGCAGTTCTTC. Its translation: CASSTGPGAYNEQFF.

This sequence joins TRBV9 and TRBJ2-2; 12 nucleotides line up with TRBD2. The V segment lost 0 bases and the J segment 5 bases; nucleotides outside the gene matches: 5. This CDR3 comprises 17 residues. Germline loops: CDR1 SGDLS, CDR2 YYNGEE. Here the CDR3 reads CASSVDLAGGRTGELFF. The CDR3 region has the DNA TGTGCCAGCAGCGTAGACCTAGCGGGAGGGCGGACCGGGGAGCTGTTTTTT.

This chain connects TRBV18 to TRBJ2-5; maybe TRBD1 (6 bases). The germline V gene encodes CDR1 KGHSH and CDR2 LQKENI. Trimming took 4 bases from V and 3 from J, leaving 12 bases between them. The CDR3 is 14 amino acids. Here the CDR3 DNA reads TGTGCCAGCTCACTCATACAGGGAGAAGAGACCCAGTACTTC. It yields the protein CASSLIQGEETQYF.

The chain carries TRBV7-9 and TRBJ2-1, with D maybe TRBD1 (5 bases). The V gene lost 8 bases and the J gene lost 3 bases, with 11 bases spanning the gap. Germline CDR1 SEHNR, CDR2 FQNEAQ (reference sequence). The CDR3 has 13 residues. DNA of the CDR3: TGTGCCAGCGGTAAAAGGGGCTACAATGAGCAGTTCTTC. Translating gives CASGKRGYNEQFF.

The gene calls are TRBV30 and TRBJ2-5; 13 bases line up with TRBD2. The CDR3 contains 15 residues. V shed 5 bases and J 7 bases; nucleotides not matched to a gene: 10. Germline V gene lookup returns CDR1 GTSNPN and CDR2 SVGIG (reference sequence). CDR3 in amino acids: CAWGLTSGRAGTQYF. DNA of the CDR3: TGTGCCTGGGGGCTCACTAGCGGGAGGGCTGGGACCCAGTACTTC.

This rearrangement joins TRBV27 to TRBJ2-1; 8 bases are a match to TRBD2. Unmatched junction bases numbered 13, after V lost 1 base and J lost 8 bases. The CDR3 has 17 amino acids. Germline V lookup: CDR1 MNHEY, CDR2 SMNVEV (reference sequence). The CDR3 DNA follows: TGTGCCAGCAGTTTATTAACTCGGGAGGGCCTGTTCTATGAGCAGTTCTTC. It specifies CASSLLTREGLFYEQFF.

The CDR3 nucleotides read TGTGCCAGCTCACCATTGTTGGGGACTAGCGGGACCGAGCAGTACTTC. Encoded protein: CASSPLLGTSGTEQYF. The V call is TRBV18, the J call TRBJ2-7, with 13 positions matching TRBD2. J lost 6 bases, V lost 2 bases, and 7 bases had no gene match. The CDR3 sequence is 16 residues long. The V gene's germline CDR1 is KGHSH and CDR2 LQKENI.

CDR3 residues: CASSLSSLYRGNNSPLHF. The DNA for the CDR3 is TGTGCCAGCAGTTTATCCTCCCTATACAGGGGGAATAATTCACCCCTCCACTTT. The gene calls are TRBV27 and TRBJ1-6, with 8 positions matching TRBD1. Germline CDR1 reads MNHEY; CDR2 reads SMNVEV (reference sequence). The V segment lost 0 bases and the J segment 5 bases; nucleotides outside the gene matches: 9. The CDR3 has 18 residues.

V and J are TRBV28 and TRBJ1-1; maybe TRBD1 (5 bases). Germline lookup yields CDR1 MDHEN and CDR2 SYDVKM. With 3 bases removed from V and 1 base from J, the gap between germline ends came to 18 bases. The CDR3 spans 17 residues. CDR3 DNA: TGTGCCAGCAGTTTCTGGTTAGGGGCAGAACCGAACACTGAAGCTTTCTTT. This encodes CASSFWLGAEPNTEAFF.

The V gene is TRBV7-8, the J gene TRBJ2-2; TRBD2 matches at 9 bases. V trimming: 4 bases; J trimming: 7 bases; junction bases outside the gene matches: 16. The length of the CDR3 is 18 residues. Per the germline V gene, CDR1 is SGHVS and CDR2 is FQNEAQ. The CDR3 loop is CASSSLAGLGSIYGELFF. As DNA, the CDR3 is TGTGCCAGCAGCTCCCTAGCGGGACTTGGGTCAATCTACGGGGAGCTGTTTTTT.

This clone was seen only a few times. The V gene is TRBV7-9, the J gene TRBJ2-2; 10 nucleotides align to TRBD1. The CDR3 runs 11 residues. Germline V lookup: CDR1 SEHNR, CDR2 FQNEAQ (reference sequence). For the CDR3, the DNA is TGTGCTGGACAGGGGGGCGGGGAGCTGTTTTTT. Protein: CAGQGGGELFF.

This chain links TRBV2 with TRBJ2-5; D remains ambiguous. Trimming took off 5 bases at V and 3 bases at J, with 10 bases between the two ends. The length of the CDR3 is 13 residues. The germline V gene encodes CDR1 SNHLY and CDR2 FYNNEI. The CDR3 protein is CASSILPEETQYF. The CDR3 DNA reads as TGTGCCAGCAGTATTCTACCGGAAGAGACCCAGTACTTC.

J is TRBJ2-2 and V is TRBV28, with D unresolved. The CDR3 is 10 amino acids. CDR1 and CDR2 from the germline V gene are MDHEN and SYDVKM. The ends were cut back, 8 bases at V and 9 bases at J, with 7 bases in the middle. The chain's CDR3 is CASGRRELFF. As DNA, the CDR3 is TGTGCCAGCGGACGGCGGGAGCTGTTTTTT. Based on the CDR3 plus reference TRBV28 and TRBJ2-2, the full variable domain is DVKVTQSSRYLVKRTGEKVFLECVQDMDHENMFWYRQDPGLGLRLIYFSYDVKMKEKGDIPEGYSVSREKKERFSLILESASTNQTSMYLCASGRRELFFGEGSRLTVL.

This chain connects TRBV2 to TRBJ2-1; no clear D gene. The CDR3 is 12 amino acids. Trimming shortened V by 5 bases and J by 3 bases, and 5 bases separated the two germline ends. Germline assignment: CDR1 SNHLY and CDR2 FYNNEI. DNA of the CDR3: TGTGCCAGCAGTCCGGACTACAATGAGCAGTTCTTC. Translating it yields CASSPDYNEQFF.

V gene TRBV6-5 combines with J gene TRBJ2-3; D may be TRBD1 (5 bases). This CDR3 comprises 15 residues. Germline loops: CDR1 MNHEY, CDR2 SVGAGI. V was cut by 1 base and J by 4 bases, with 12 bases left in between. As DNA, the CDR3 is TGTGCCAGCAGTTACTTCCCAGGGTTAGCAGATACGCAGTATTTT. Its protein is CASSYFPGLADTQYF.

This chain uses TRBV9 with TRBJ2-5, with D possibly called TRBD1 or TRBD2 (5 bases each). Trimming cost V 3 bases and J 4 bases, with 16 bases left between them. The CDR3 extends over 15 amino acids. Germline-derived CDR1 and CDR2 are SGDLS and YYNGEE. The CDR3 DNA is TGTGCCAGCAGCGGAGGGACGACGAGATTAGAGACCCAGTACTTC. Its protein is CASSGGTTRLETQYF. The full variable domain, its missing parts supplied by reference TRBV9 and TRBJ2-5, is DSGVTQTPKHLITATGQRVTLRCSPRSGDLSVYWYQQSLDQGLQFLIQYYNGEERAKGNILERFSAQQFPDLHSELNLSSLELGDSALYFCASSGGTTRLETQYFGPGTRLLVL.

Written as DNA, the CDR3 is TGTGCCAGCAGTGGGGACAGCAATGAGCAGTTCTTC. As protein: CASSGDSNEQFF. This chain uses TRBV6-6 with TRBJ2-1, with 7 bases fitting TRBD1. CDR1 and CDR2 (germline): MNHNY, SVGAGI (reference sequence). This CDR3 comprises 12 residues. V lost 5 bases and J lost 6; bases outside the gene matches: 1.